This T cell receptor beta chain originates from a study of response to subunit inactivated influenza vaccine listed by TCRdb under 2018. With respect to the entire study: The study used deep quantitative T cell receptor repertoire profiling to track responses to a trivalent subunit inactivated influenza vaccine.

About this clonotype: Its specific antigen is unknown. No much larger clonotype is one base removed from it; base qualities were not supplied.

Library preparation was by RT-PCR. Sequencing used an Illumina HiSeq 2500. The public reads were quality trimmed at Q25 with fastp and then assembled into clones with MiXCR by TCRdb, keeping productive beta chains. Every entry covers one CDR3 protein and lists the most common genes and DNA from its rows. The sample table holds around 190,000 distinct CDR3 sequences, of which about 9.3% were seen once. Clones ranked in the top ten supply 9.5% to 13% of the sample. The paper as a whole reports these results and caveats: According to the authors, only a limited number of new T cells may be recruited by each seasonal influenza vaccination.

Taken from cysteine to phenylalanine, the CDR3 has 12 residues. The entry retains the CDR3 DNA only, 36 bases that are in frame from base 1. V is shortened by 5 bases, J by 5 bases, and the region joining them spans 8 bases. The germline V gene sets CDR1 to MDHEN and CDR2 to SYDVKM. The source was non-naive T cells sorted from PBMCs, collected on the day of vaccination. The sample's cell subset or site label, in plain terms: memory T cell fraction. The sequence was obtained from a man aged 45 to 65 who received an inactivated influenza vaccine. Donor details come from another sample of the same person, matched by shared clones. The chain was built from TRBV28 and TRBJ2-3; no confident D gene assignment can be made. In nucleotide form, the sequence is TGTGCCAGCAGTCCTAGGCGAGATACGCAGTATTTT. Translated, it gives CASSPRRDTQYF.